A single sample gave rise to the 22 T cell receptor beta chains below, sequenced in a study of ipilimumab plus nivolumab after autologous stem cell transplantation. Using immunoSEQ multiplex PCR, the repertoire was profiled, and TCRdb retains in-frame clones only, with some absent. In the table there are roughly 15,000 clones, around four fifths of which are singletons. The sample consisted of PBMCs, taken in a trial of ipilimumab plus nivolumab as post-transplant consolidation. These receptors all come from a male donor with diffuse large B-cell lymphoma.

This sequence joins TRBV7-3 and TRBJ2-2, with TRBD2 matching over 8 bases. This CDR3 spans 18 amino acids. CDR1 is SGHTA, CDR2 FQGTGA, per germline. The V segment lost 1 base and the J segment 5 bases; nucleotides outside the gene matches: 12. This CDR3 reads CASSLNPQRGRQTGELFF. CDR3 sequence (DNA): TGTGCCAGCAGCTTAAACCCTCAGCGGGGGAGACAGACCGGGGAGCTGTTTTTT. The full variable domain, in which reference TRBV7-3 and TRBJ2-2 provide the parts outside the CDR3, is GAGVSQTPSNKVTEKGKYVELRCDPISGHTALYWYRQSLGQGPEFLIYFQGTGAADDSGLPNDRFFAVRPEGSVSTLKIQRTERGDSAVYLCASSLNPQRGRQTGELFFGEGSRLTVL.

The V call is TRBV5-5, the J call TRBJ2-5; the match to TRBD1 covers 8 bases. CDR1 and CDR2 from the germline V gene are SGHKS and YYEKEE (reference sequence). The CDR3 runs 14 residues. Trimming at V came to 4 bases and at J to 5 bases, leaving 7 bases not matched to a gene. CDR3 amino acids: CASSQGAARETQYF. The CDR3 DNA follows: TGTGCCAGCAGCCAGGGGGCTGCAAGGGAGACCCAGTACTTC.

This chain uses TRBV9 with TRBJ2-7, with D tentatively TRBD2 (6 bases). Germline CDR1 and CDR2: SGDLS and YYNGEE. V lost 0 bases to trimming and J lost 7 bases, with 14 bases between them. CDR3 size: 14 residues. This CDR3 is CASSVDPGVGEQYF. DNA of the CDR3: TGTGCCAGCAGCGTAGATCCGGGGGTTGGGGAGCAGTACTTC. Based on the CDR3 plus reference TRBV9 and TRBJ2-7, the full variable domain is DSGVTQTPKHLITATGQRVTLRCSPRSGDLSVYWYQQSLDQGLQFLIQYYNGEERAKGNILERFSAQQFPDLHSELNLSSLELGDSALYFCASSVDPGVGEQYFGPGTRLTVT.

The chain carries TRBV7-2 and TRBJ1-6; no clear D gene. Germline values: CDR1 SGHTA, CDR2 FQGNSA. The CDR3 spans 15 residues. V was cut by 6 bases and J by 4 bases, with 13 bases left in between. The DNA for the CDR3 is TGTGCCAGCAGACCGGACCGAAGTTATAATTCACCCCTCCACTTT. It encodes CASRPDRSYNSPLHF.

This chain links TRBV4-1 with TRBJ2-7; 9 nucleotides align to TRBD1. This CDR3 spans 15 amino acids. V dropped 3 bases and J dropped 6; count of bases not matched to a gene: 9. Germline values: CDR1 MGHRA, CDR2 YSYEKL. CDR3 amino acids: CASSQLQGAWGEQYF. CDR3 sequence (DNA): TGCGCCAGCAGCCAGCTACAGGGGGCTTGGGGCGAGCAGTACTTC.

The rearrangement joins TRBV7-6 to TRBJ2-5; TRBD1 aligns across 7 bases. With 5 bases clipped from V and 0 bases from J, the junction kept 3 bases outside the gene matches. Per the germline V gene, CDR1 is SGHVS and CDR2 is FNYEAQ. The CDR3 has 14 residues. For the CDR3, the DNA is TGTGCCAGCAGCCGGACAGGAAACCAAGAGACCCAGTACTTC. Residues: CASSRTGNQETQYF.

The chain is built from TRBV19 and TRBJ2-2, with TRBD1 identical over 9 bases. The CDR3 runs 15 residues. V shed 2 bases, J shed 7 bases, and the junction held 5 bases outside the gene matches. Per the germline V gene, CDR1 is LNHDA and CDR2 is SQIVND (reference sequence). CDR3 residues: CASSIRQGDNGELFF. The CDR3 region has the DNA TGTGCCAGTAGTATACGACAGGGGGACAACGGGGAGCTGTTTTTT.

The J gene is TRBJ2-7, the V gene TRBV2, with a possible D match to TRBD2 (5 bases). V lost 3 bases, J lost 2 bases, and 11 bases lay in between. Germline V gene sequence: CDR1 SNHLY, CDR2 FYNNEI. The CDR3 runs to 14 residues. The chain's CDR3 is CASSEETEAYEQYF. The CDR3 DNA reads TGTGCCAGCAGTGAGGAGACGGAGGCCTACGAGCAGTACTTC.

The chain links TRBV5-1 to TRBJ2-5; tentatively, D is TRBD1 (6 bases). Germline lookup yields CDR1 SGHRS and CDR2 YFSETQ. This CDR3 contains 11 residues. The V end was cut by 6 bases, the J end by 5 bases, with 8 bases between. CDR3 sequence reads: CASKTGETQYF. CDR3 nucleotide sequence: TGCGCCAGCAAAACAGGGGAGACCCAGTACTTC.

The chain uses TRBV7-2 and TRBJ2-1; 8 bases map to TRBD2. The CDR3 totals 15 residues. The junction had 7 bases not matched to a gene; V was cut back by 4 bases and J by 5 bases. Germline CDR1 is SGHTA and CDR2 is FQGNSA. The chain's CDR3 is CASSSHGGADNEQFF. As DNA, the CDR3 is TGTGCCAGCAGCTCCCACGGGGGGGCCGACAATGAGCAGTTCTTC.

The rearrangement uses TRBV21-1 and TRBJ2-7; the tabulated D call, TRBD1, remains unverified against the DNA. TRBV21-1 is a recognized pseudogene. The CDR3 length is 13 residues. The DNA of the CDR3 is TGTGCCAGCAGCAAAGCTCAGTTTACGGAGCAGTACTTC. Its translation is CASSKAQFTEQYF.

The chain uses TRBV6-5 and TRBJ1-2; D call uncertain. The CDR3 runs 15 residues. V was clipped by 2 bases and J by 0 bases, with 10 bases between them. CDR1 and CDR2 (germline): MNHEY, SVGAGI. Written as DNA, the CDR3 is TGTGCCAGCAGTTACGGCGTAGGAGCTAACTATGGCTACACCTTC. Protein: CASSYGVGANYGYTF.

The chain is built from TRBV10-2 and TRBJ2-3, with D perhaps TRBD1 (6 bases). CDR3 length: 14 amino acids. CDR1 is WSHSY and CDR2 is SAAADI in the germline V gene. V was cut by 2 bases and J by 4 bases, with 10 bases left in between. CDR3 protein: CASSETGRADTQYF. CDR3 nucleotide sequence: TGCGCCAGCAGTGAGACAGGGCGGGCAGATACGCAGTATTTT.

The CDR3 nucleotides are TGTGCCAGCAGCTTAGAACGGGGGTCAGAGACCCAGTACTTC. This codes for CASSLERGSETQYF. The J gene is TRBJ2-5, the V gene TRBV7-8; the D gene is possibly TRBD2 (6 bases). V lost 1 base and J 4 bases, leaving 10 bases between the germline ends. CDR3 length: 14 amino acids. Per the germline V gene, CDR1 is SGHVS and CDR2 is FQNEAQ.

The chain couples TRBV6-9 to TRBJ2-7; D is perhaps TRBD2 (6 bases). This CDR3 spans 13 amino acids. V was trimmed by 7 bases and J by 0 bases, leaving 10 bases between them. The germline CDR1 and CDR2 sequences are MNHGY and SVAAGI. The CDR3 here is CASTRGTSYEQYF. DNA for the CDR3: TGTGCCAGCACCCGCGGGACCTCCTACGAGCAGTACTTC.

The J gene is TRBJ1-3, the V gene TRBV11-2; D possibly corresponds to TRBD1 (5 bases). V was clipped by 4 bases and J by 0 bases, with 13 bases between them. The V gene's germline CDR1 is SGHAT and CDR2 FQNNGV. CDR3 length: 16 amino acids. CDR3 coding DNA: TGTGCCAGCAGCTCCATTCGGGGGGACTCTGGAAACACCATATATTTT. Translating gives CASSSIRGDSGNTIYF. Full variable domain (remainder filled in from reference TRBV11-2 and TRBJ1-3): EAGVAQSPRYKIIEKRQSVAFWCNPISGHATLYWYQQILGQGPKLLIQFQNNGVVDDSQLPKDRFSAERLKGVDSTLKIQPAKLEDSAVYLCASSSIRGDSGNTIYFGEGSWLTVV.

CDR3 sequence reads: CASSEQGRGDYGYTF. The CDR3 coding sequence is TGTGCCAGCAGTGAACAGGGTCGAGGAGACTATGGCTACACCTTC. V and J are TRBV6-1 and TRBJ1-2, with D maybe TRBD1 (5 bases). Germline V gene lookup returns CDR1 MNHNS and CDR2 SASEGT. Trimming shortened V by 2 bases and J by 3 bases, and 13 bases separated the two germline ends. This CDR3 is 15 amino acids long.

CDR3 coding DNA: TGTGCCAGCAGTGGACTAAGTTCTGGAAACACCATATATTTT. Its translation: CASSGLSSGNTIYF. This chain uses TRBV25-1 with TRBJ1-3; D not certain. CDR3 length: 14 amino acids. V lost 4 bases to trimming and J lost 1 base, with 8 bases between them. Germline-derived CDR1 and CDR2 are MGHDK and SYGVNS. The variable domain in full, with the rest retrieved from reference TRBV25-1 and TRBJ1-3, is EADIYQTPRYLVIGTGKKITLECSQTMGHDKMYWYQQDPGMELHLIHYSYGVNSTEKGDLSSESTVSRIRTEHFPLTLESARPSHTSQYLCASSGLSSGNTIYFGEGSWLTVV.

This chain connects TRBV6-1 to TRBJ2-6; the D gene is possibly TRBD2 (6 bases). Germline CDR1 is MNHNS and CDR2 is SASEGT. The CDR3 is made up of 13 amino acids. V lost 4 bases and J lost 10, with 11 bases in between. CDR3 protein: CASSVLATNVLTF. The CDR3 nucleotides are TGTGCCAGCAGTGTACTAGCTACAAACGTCCTGACTTTC.

J is TRBJ1-3 and V is TRBV12-5; 7 bases are shared with TRBD1. CDR1 and CDR2 (germline): LGHNT, FRNRAP. The CDR3 runs 16 residues. Trimming removed 5 bases from V and 0 bases from J; junction bases left unmatched: 7. CDR3 loop: CASGPWDSLSGNTIYF. DNA for the CDR3: TGTGCTAGTGGTCCCTGGGACAGCCTCTCTGGAAACACCATATATTTT.

CDR3 bases: TGTGCCTGGACCACCGGGACAGGCGATTCACCCCTCCACTTT. Protein product: CAWTTGTGDSPLHF. The chain links TRBV30 to TRBJ1-6; 8 bases are shared with TRBD1. The CDR3 runs to 14 residues. In germline, CDR1 is GTSNPN, CDR2 SVGIG (reference sequence). With 4 bases clipped from V and 8 bases from J, the junction kept 7 bases outside the gene matches.

This clone appeared once. The rearrangement uses TRBV7-8 and TRBJ1-2; D possibly corresponds to TRBD1 (6 bases). Germline assignment: CDR1 SGHVS and CDR2 FQNEAQ. Trimming took 3 bases from V and 2 from J, leaving 19 bases between them. The CDR3 consists of 17 residues. CDR3 nucleotide sequence: TGTGCCAGCAGCTTGACAACCGGGACAACGAGAAACTATGGCTACACCTTC. Protein sequence: CASSLTTGTTRNYGYTF.